Reported below is one T cell receptor (beta chain). The data originate from a study of blood T cell repertoires in COVID-19. Study-level information: Both acute and convalescent COVID-19 samples were obtained from the United States, Italy and Spain. From T cells, B-cell-depleted T cells, or PBMCs came the material, which was cDNA or gDNA.

Original handling: Nucleated cell counts were estimated from reference gene primer amplification. Using immunoSEQ multiplex PCR, the repertoire was profiled, and TCRdb retains in-frame clones only, with some absent. That table furnishes V, J and clone size, whereas the DNA furnished D and trimming. The sample shows some 140,000 clones, about 90% of them seen only once. Sequencing was performed on peripheral blood. This TCR was sampled from a man aged 50 to 59 with acute or convalescent COVID-19.

CDR3 region: CSVVHRTDTQYF. The DNA of the CDR3 is TGCAGCGTCGTCCACAGGACAGATACGCAGTATTTT. This chain connects TRBV29-1 to TRBJ2-3; tentatively, D is TRBD1 (5 bases). Germline V gives CDR1 SQVTM, CDR2 ANQGSEA. CDR3 size: 12 residues. Trimming stripped 6 bases from V and 3 bases from J, with 10 bases between.